Presented here are 21 T cell receptor beta chains from one specimen sequenced in a study of T cells in Graves' hyperthyroidism and ophthalmopathy. The source material, RNA transcripts, was used to amplify TCR beta CDR3 regions. HTBI primers were the set used in a first-round RT-PCR of the TCR CDR3. TCRdb used MiXCR to reprocess the multiplex PCR reads, holding one entry per CDR3 protein. The sample holds fewer than 450,000 distinct CDR3 sequences; about 18% are singletons and the top ten take roughly two fifths. The sequenced sample consisted of blood. The receptors stem from a young man with Graves' ophthalmopathy.

In its sample, this clonotype was seen many times. This sequence joins TRBV7-2 and TRBJ1-2, with D maybe TRBD1 (5 bases). This CDR3 comprises 13 residues. The V and J ends lost 4 bases and 3 bases respectively, with 9 bases between them. CDR1 is SGHTA and CDR2 is FQGNSA in the germline V gene. DNA of the CDR3: TGTGCCAGCAGCTCCACGGGGGACTATGGCTACACCTTC. This gives the protein CASSSTGDYGYTF. Variable domain in full (rest from reference TRBV7-2 and TRBJ1-2): GAGVSQSPSNKVTEKGKDVELRCDPISGHTALYWYRQSLGQGLEFLIYFQGNSAPDKSGLPSDRFSAERTGGSVSTLTIQRTQQEDSAVYLCASSSTGDYGYTFGSGTRLTVV.

This clonotype has only a few counts. The chain couples TRBV6-2 or TRBV6-3 to TRBJ2-1; 7 positions agree with TRBD1. Per the germline V gene, CDR1 is MNHEY and CDR2 is SVGEGT. This CDR3 has 14 residues. Unmatched junction bases numbered 5, after V lost 3 bases and J lost 6 bases. CDR3 DNA: TGTGCCAGCAGTTATGGACAGGCTCTCAATGAGCAGTTCTTC. As protein: CASSYGQALNEQFF.

In this sample, this clonotype turned up many times. The chain uses TRBV3-1 and TRBJ2-5; 10 bases agree with TRBD1. There are 17 residues in the CDR3. The V segment lost 1 base and the J segment 10 bases; nucleotides outside the gene matches: 15. Germline CDR1 and CDR2: LGHDT and YNNKEL (reference sequence). This CDR3 is CASSQGTPRDRGPVQYF. The CDR3 DNA reads as TGTGCCAGCAGCCAAGGGACTCCGAGGGACAGGGGACCTGTCCAGTACTTC.

Ten or more counts support this clonotype. The genes are TRBV28 and TRBJ1-1; D gene unclear. The V gene lost 5 bases and the J gene lost 1 base, with 5 bases spanning the gap. CDR1 and CDR2 from the germline V gene are MDHEN and SYDVKM. This CDR3 is built from 12 residues. The CDR3 DNA reads as TGTGCCAGCAGTCAACAGAACACTGAAGCTTTCTTT. Its protein product is CASSQQNTEAFF.

This clonotype was detected a few times. V gene TRBV7-3 combines with J gene TRBJ2-5; TRBD2 agrees at 16 bases. V was pared by 5 bases and J by 5 bases, with 8 bases of the junction left unmatched. In germline, CDR1 is SGHTA, CDR2 FQGTGA. This CDR3 has 17 amino acids. CDR3 in amino acids: CASSETGTSGGGETQYF. The CDR3 nucleotides read TGTGCCAGCAGCGAAACCGGGACTAGCGGGGGGGGTGAGACCCAGTACTTC.

The CDR3 here is CASGPYNEQFF. The DNA of the CDR3 is TGCGCCAGCGGACCATACAATGAGCAGTTCTTC. The rearrangement joins TRBV4-1 to TRBJ2-1, with unresolved D. V lost 8 bases, J lost 4 bases, and 6 bases lay in between. Germline-derived CDR1 and CDR2 are MGHRA and YSYEKL. CDR3 size: 11 residues.

The chain recombines TRBV7-9 with TRBJ2-7; 8 bases agree with TRBD1. The CDR3 length is 16 residues. Germline V gene sequence: CDR1 SEHNR, CDR2 FQNEAQ (reference sequence). V trimming: 5 bases; J trimming: 4 bases; junction bases outside the gene matches: 13. CDR3 sequence reads: CASSPKWQGAYYEQYF. The CDR3 nucleotides read TGTGCCAGCAGCCCAAAGTGGCAGGGGGCGTATTACGAGCAGTACTTC.

The gene calls are TRBV11-2 and TRBJ1-1; 9 bases match TRBD1. J lost 6 bases, V lost 8 bases, and 10 bases had no gene match. This CDR3 region has 14 residues. CDR1 and CDR2 from the germline V gene are SGHAT and FQNNGV. The CDR3 coding sequence is TGTGCCAGCCTTACCGGGACAGGGTCCTCTGAAGCTTTCTTT. Protein product: CASLTGTGSSEAFF.

This clonotype was observed at least ten times. The chain combines TRBV6-1 with TRBJ1-5, with a possible D match to TRBD1 (5 bases). This CDR3 region has 15 residues. The V gene lost 7 bases and the J gene lost 4 bases, with 17 bases spanning the gap. In germline, CDR1 is MNHNS, CDR2 SASEGT. Written as DNA, the CDR3 is TGTGCCAGCACCCCGGACGGGAGGGGAAATCAGCCCCAGCATTTT. It is translated as CASTPDGRGNQPQHF.

The rearrangement links TRBV18 to TRBJ2-5; no clear D. Germline values: CDR1 KGHSH, CDR2 LQKENI. The length of the CDR3 is 13 residues. The germline V and J ends were trimmed by 3 bases and 3 bases, with 8 bases remaining between them. The CDR3 sequence is CASSPSAEETQYF. The CDR3 DNA reads TGTGCCAGCTCACCTTCAGCCGAAGAGACCCAGTACTTC.

The sample holds a few counts of this clonotype. This chain connects TRBV10-2 to TRBJ2-3; 9 nucleotides align to TRBD2. The CDR3 contains 18 residues. V trimming: 2 bases; J trimming: 4 bases; junction bases outside the gene matches: 13. The germline gives CDR1 WSHSY, CDR2 SAAADI. In DNA, the CDR3 is TGCGCCAGCAGTGAGCCGGCGGGGGGGCGCCGGATCGCAGATACGCAGTATTTT. Translation gives CASSEPAGGRRIADTQYF.

This rearrangement joins TRBV27 to TRBJ1-6; D is undetermined. The V gene lost 3 bases and the J gene lost 11 bases, with 8 bases spanning the gap. CDR1 and CDR2 (germline): MNHEY, SMNVEV (reference sequence). The CDR3 is 12 amino acids. CDR3 sequence (DNA): TGTGCCAGCAGTTTTCCCCGGGCACCCCTCCACTTT. Translating gives CASSFPRAPLHF.

The chain carries TRBV20-1 and TRBJ2-4; 8 bases are shared with TRBD1. Losses at the gene ends were 6 bases for V and 6 bases for J; bases not matched to a gene: 7. CDR1 DFQATT and CDR2 SNEGSKA come from the germline V gene (reference sequence). This CDR3 contains 13 residues. In DNA, the CDR3 is TGCAGTGCCCTTCGACAGGGGTCAAACATTCAGTACTTC. It codes for CSALRQGSNIQYF.

The chain combines TRBV12-3 or TRBV12-4 with TRBJ1-6; 9 bases map to TRBD1. This CDR3 is 16 amino acids long. With 3 bases clipped from V and 3 bases from J, the junction kept 3 bases outside the gene matches. The CDR3 bases are TGTGCCAGCAGTTTCGCGGGACAGGGCTATAATTCACCCCTCCACTTT. The encoded protein is CASSFAGQGYNSPLHF.

This clonotype was observed at least ten times. This rearrangement joins TRBV5-6 to TRBJ1-2; D unresolved. The CDR3 spans 14 residues. The V and J ends lost 0 bases and 3 bases respectively, with 9 bases between them. Germline V gives CDR1 SGHDT, CDR2 YYEEEE. CDR3 sequence (DNA): TGTGCCAGCAGCTTGGGTGGCAGTCACTATGGCTACACCTTC. This sequence encodes CASSLGGSHYGYTF.

This clonotype was seen more than once but under ten times. The chain carries TRBV11-3 and TRBJ2-7; TRBD2 aligns across 10 bases. Germline loops: CDR1 SGHNT, CDR2 YENEEA. This CDR3 spans 16 amino acids. Trimming removed 1 base from V and 7 bases from J; junction bases left unmatched: 10. DNA of the CDR3: TGTGCCAGCAGCTTAGGTACGCTAGCGGGGGTAGAAGAGCAGTACTTC. The encoded protein is CASSLGTLAGVEEQYF.

This chain connects TRBV13 to TRBJ2-7; tentative D call: TRBD2 (6 bases). The CDR3 extends over 14 amino acids. Germline V lookup: CDR1 PRHDT, CDR2 FYEKMQ (reference sequence). V shed 2 bases and J shed 5 bases, with 13 bases lying between them. The CDR3 is CASSLSRRVHEQYF. DNA of the CDR3: TGTGCCAGCAGCTTATCCAGGAGGGTCCACGAGCAGTACTTC.

The chain uses TRBV24-1 and TRBJ2-3, with TRBD1 matching 12 bases. Germline V gene data show CDR1 as KGHDR and CDR2 as SFDVKD. V trimming: 4 bases; J trimming: 4 bases; junction bases outside the gene matches: 8. This CDR3 comprises 17 residues. The CDR3 DNA reads TGTGCCACCAGTGACCATCCGGGACAGGGGGCCCCAGATACGCAGTATTTT. Translating gives CATSDHPGQGAPDTQYF.

This clonotype has at least ten counts. As DNA, the CDR3 is TGTGCCAGCAGTAAACAGGGGGCGCGGGACACTGAAGCTTTCTTT. Its protein is CASSKQGARDTEAFF. V is TRBV28 and J is TRBJ1-1, with 9 bases identical to TRBD1. Per germline, CDR1 MDHEN and CDR2 SYDVKM. The ends lost 5 bases at V and 3 bases at J; junction bases unmatched: 7. The CDR3 extends over 15 amino acids.

A few counts support this clonotype. The chain joins TRBV6-1 to TRBJ2-7, with a possible D match to TRBD2 (6 bases). The CDR3 spans 18 residues. Germline CDR1 and CDR2: MNHNS and SASEGT. V was clipped by 1 base and J by 3 bases, with 22 bases between them. CDR3 DNA sequence: TGTGCCAGCAGTGAAGTTGGGACGGGACTCCTTCGTTTCTACGAGCAGTACTTC. Translation: CASSEVGTGLLRFYEQYF.

The CDR3 sequence: CASIYRTDYEQYF. DNA for the CDR3: TGTGCCAGCATCTATCGGACCGATTACGAGCAGTACTTC. The J gene is TRBJ2-7, the V gene TRBV2; unclear D gene. The CDR3 sequence is 13 residues long. The germline V gene has CDR1 SNHLY and CDR2 FYNNEI. The germline V and J ends were trimmed by 7 bases and 4 bases, with 14 bases remaining between them.